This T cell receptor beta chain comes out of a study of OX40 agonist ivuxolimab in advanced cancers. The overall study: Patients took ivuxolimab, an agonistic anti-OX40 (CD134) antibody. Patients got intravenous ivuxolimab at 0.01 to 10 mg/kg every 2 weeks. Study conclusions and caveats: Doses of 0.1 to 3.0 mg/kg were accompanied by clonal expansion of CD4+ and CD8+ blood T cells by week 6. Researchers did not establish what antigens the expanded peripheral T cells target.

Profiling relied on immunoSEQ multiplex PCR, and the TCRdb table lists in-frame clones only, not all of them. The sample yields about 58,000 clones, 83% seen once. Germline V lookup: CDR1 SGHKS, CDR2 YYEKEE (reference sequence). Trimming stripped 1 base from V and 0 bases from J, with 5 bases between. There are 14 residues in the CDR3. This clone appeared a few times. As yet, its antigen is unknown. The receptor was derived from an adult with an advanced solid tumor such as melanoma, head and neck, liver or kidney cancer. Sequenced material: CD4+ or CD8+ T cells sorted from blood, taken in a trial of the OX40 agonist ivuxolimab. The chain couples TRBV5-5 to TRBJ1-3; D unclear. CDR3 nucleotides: TGTGCCAGCAGCTTGACCTACTCTGGAAACACCATATATTTT. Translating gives CASSLTYSGNTIYF.